A single sample is the source of the 5 T cell receptor beta chains below, sequenced in a study of beta chain features in type 1 diabetes. These TCRs are of unknown antigen specificity. Study observations and caveats: Within each of all four CD4+ subsets, Type 1 diabetes patients had TCRB CDR3s that were moderately but significantly shorter.

Sequencing targeted expressed TCRB transcripts, as all isolated RNA had been reverse transcribed. The repertoire was sequenced with immunoSEQ multiplex PCR; TCRdb's copy has only in-frame clones and lacks some. The sample has a few hundred thousand clones; around 21% are singletons. Source material: naive CD4+ T cells from blood. Receptors originate from a woman aged 40 to 55 with type 1 diabetes.

The chain joins TRBV30 to TRBJ1-4; 7 bases are shared with TRBD1. Germline lookup yields CDR1 GTSNPN and CDR2 SVGIG (reference sequence). This CDR3 comprises 14 residues. The CDR3 DNA reads as TGTGCTTCGCACCCGGGACAGCCTAATGAAAAACTGTTTTTT. It translates to CASHPGQPNEKLFF. Combining the CDR3 with reference TRBV30 and TRBJ1-4 gives the whole variable domain SQTIHQWPATLVQPVGSPLSLECTVEGTSNPNLYWYRQAAGRGLQLLFYSVGIGQISSEVPQNLSASRPQDRQFILSSKKLLLSDSGFYLCASHPGQPNEKLFFGSGTQLSVL.

The rearrangement uses TRBV18 and TRBJ2-7; 13 bases agree with TRBD2. This CDR3 has 16 amino acids. Germline assignment: CDR1 KGHSH and CDR2 LQKENI. Germline trimming cut 4 bases from V and 5 bases from J; bases unmatched to any gene: 8. CDR3 residues: CASSRGTSGTFDEQYF. The CDR3 DNA reads TGTGCCAGCTCACGAGGGACTAGCGGGACCTTCGACGAGCAGTACTTC.

This clone was counted a few times. CDR3 sequence reads: CASSPLDTQYF. The CDR3 DNA sequence: TGTGCCAGCTCACCTCTGGATACGCAGTATTTT. The chain uses TRBV18 and TRBJ2-3; D remains ambiguous. CDR1 and CDR2 from the germline V gene are KGHSH and LQKENI. This CDR3 has 11 residues. The V gene lost 3 bases and the J gene lost 6 bases, with 4 bases spanning the gap. The whole variable domain, filled in from reference TRBV18 and TRBJ2-3, reads NAGVMQNPRHLVRRRGQEARLRCSPMKGHSHVYWYRQLPEEGLKFMVYLQKENIIDESGMPKERFSAEFPKEGPSILRIQQVVRGDSAAYFCASSPLDTQYFGPGTRLTVL.

V usage is TRBV7-9 and J usage is TRBJ2-2, with D perhaps TRBD1 (5 bases). V dropped 8 bases and J dropped 5 bases, with 9 bases sitting between them. The CDR3 spans 12 residues. Looked up from germline, CDR1 is SEHNR and CDR2 is FQNEAQ (reference sequence). The CDR3, as DNA: TGTGCCAGCCGAAGGGGAACCGGGGAGCTGTTTTTT. This gives the protein CASRRGTGELFF.

There are a few counts of this clone. The chain couples TRBV9 to TRBJ1-1; 8 positions agree with TRBD1. From germline, CDR1 is SGDLS and CDR2 YYNGEE. The length of the CDR3 is 16 residues. V lost 0 bases to trimming and J lost 1 base; unmatched junction nucleotides: 5. CDR3 amino acids: CASSVGGGQGNTEAFF. CDR3 DNA: TGTGCCAGCAGCGTAGGTGGAGGACAGGGGAACACTGAAGCTTTCTTT.